This entry is about one T cell receptor beta chain. Its antigen remains unknown. Trimming took off 5 bases at V and 6 bases at J, with 11 bases between the two ends. The CDR3 has 13 residues. Germline V gene lookup returns CDR1 WNHNN and CDR2 SYGVQD (reference sequence). The entry originates in a study of PD-1 blockade in classical Hodgkin lymphoma. Study outcomes and limitations: Baseline TCR diversity was reportedly lower in newly diagnosed patients than healthy donors.

Method: immunoSEQ multiplex PCR; TCRdb's copy keeps in-frame clones and lacks some. The table shows over 70,000 clones, with 90% occurring only once. Time point noted: cycle 4 day 1 (C4D1), after more than five weeks of nivolumab. Every patient relapsed after autologous stem cell transplantation, and brentuximab vedotin exposure varied. The chain recombines TRBV10-1 with TRBJ1-5, with D tentatively TRBD1 (6 bases). This clonotype was obtained from a human donor with classical Hodgkin lymphoma. The specimen comprised peripheral blood mononuclear cells (PBMCs), sampled before the fourth cycle of nivolumab. This chain's CDR3 is CASSTGTGQPQHF. DNA of the CDR3: TGCGCCAGCAGTACAGGGACTGGTCAGCCCCAGCATTTT.